In its sample, the clone carrying this T cell receptor beta chain was seen once. The antigen is unknown. The sample originates from a study of shared clonotypes between healthy human individuals. A deep-level run was used for the assay. This table comes from immunoSEQ multiplex PCR, and its TCRdb copy is limited to in-frame clones, with some not included. Of some 2,100,000 clones listed, about 94% are singletons. Researchers partitioned CD4+ cells into CD45RA+ naive and CD45RA-negative memory subsets. Findings and caveats of the study: Clonotype sharing among donors was thought likely to change with sequencing depth.

The length of the CDR3 is 16 residues. Trimming stripped 0 bases from V and 4 bases from J, with 15 bases between. Germline V lookup: CDR1 MGHRA, CDR2 YSYEKL. The TCR sequence derives from a man aged 18 to 30 in good health. The gene calls are TRBV4-1 and TRBJ2-5; D is perhaps TRBD1 or TRBD2 (5 bases each). Sequences were obtained from naive CD4+ T cells sorted from blood. Subset given: CD45RA+ positively selected. The CDR3 reads CASSQDQGGSGETQYF. CDR3 DNA: TGCGCCAGCAGCCAAGATCAGGGCGGGTCGGGAGAGACCCAGTACTTC.